This T cell receptor (beta chain) was observed in a study of CD8 T cells in Susac syndrome. A quantity of roughly 0.5 to 1 ug RNA underwent reverse transcription using random hexamers. TCRdb fed the immunoSEQ multiplex PCR reads into MiXCR, producing one record per CDR3 protein. This table holds approximately 130,000 distinct CDR3 sequences, around nine tenths found once. The CDR3 is made up of 14 amino acids. The germline CDR1 and CDR2 sequences are GTSNPN and SVGIG (reference sequence). V dropped 0 bases and J dropped 3 bases, with 11 bases sitting between them. The sequenced material came from CD8+ T cells from PBMCs. The V call is TRBV30, the J call TRBJ1-2; D is perhaps TRBD1 (5 bases). The TCR sequence derives from a human donor with multiple sclerosis. This CDR3 is CAWSVRQGHYGYTF. In DNA, the CDR3 is TGTGCCTGGAGTGTACGGCAGGGCCACTATGGCTACACCTTC.